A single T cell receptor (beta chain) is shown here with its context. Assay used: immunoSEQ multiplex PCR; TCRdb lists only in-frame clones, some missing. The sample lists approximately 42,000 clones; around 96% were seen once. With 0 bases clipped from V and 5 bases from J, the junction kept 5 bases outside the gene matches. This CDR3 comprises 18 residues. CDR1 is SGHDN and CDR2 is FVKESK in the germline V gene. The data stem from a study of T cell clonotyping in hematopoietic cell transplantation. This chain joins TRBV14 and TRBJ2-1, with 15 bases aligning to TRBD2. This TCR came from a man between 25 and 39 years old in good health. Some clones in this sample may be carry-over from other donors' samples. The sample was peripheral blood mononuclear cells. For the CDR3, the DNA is TGTGCCAGCAGCCAAGATCTAGGACTAGCGGGGGGGGACAATGAGCAGTTCTTC. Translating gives CASSQDLGLAGGDNEQFF.